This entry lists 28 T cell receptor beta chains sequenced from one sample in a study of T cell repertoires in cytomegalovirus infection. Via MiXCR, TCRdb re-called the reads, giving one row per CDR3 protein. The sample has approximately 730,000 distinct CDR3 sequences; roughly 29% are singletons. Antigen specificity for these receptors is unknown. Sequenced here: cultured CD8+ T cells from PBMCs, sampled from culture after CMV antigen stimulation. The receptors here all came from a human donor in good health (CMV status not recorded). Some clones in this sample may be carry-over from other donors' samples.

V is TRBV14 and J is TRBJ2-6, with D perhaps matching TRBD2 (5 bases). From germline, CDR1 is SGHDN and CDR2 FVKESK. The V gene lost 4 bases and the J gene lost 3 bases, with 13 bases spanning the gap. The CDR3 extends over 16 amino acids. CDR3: CASSPLSGNGANVLTF. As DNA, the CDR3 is TGTGCCAGCAGCCCTCTCTCGGGGAATGGGGCCAACGTCCTGACTTTC. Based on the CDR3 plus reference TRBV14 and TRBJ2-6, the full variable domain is EAGVTQFPSHSVIEKGQTVTLRCDPISGHDNLYWYRRVMGKEIKFLLHFVKESKQDESGMPNNRFLAERTGGTYSTLKVQPAELEDSGVYFCASSPLSGNGANVLTFGAGSRLTVL.

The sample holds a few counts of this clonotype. This CDR3 reads CASLGQGHGEQFF. DNA for the CDR3: TGTGCCAGCCTGGGTCAGGGGCACGGTGAGCAGTTCTTC. The chain employs TRBV27 and TRBJ2-1, with D possibly matching TRBD1 (6 bases). The CDR3 sequence is 13 residues long. Germline V gives CDR1 MNHEY, CDR2 SMNVEV (reference sequence). V lost 8 bases to trimming and J lost 9 bases, with 17 bases between them.

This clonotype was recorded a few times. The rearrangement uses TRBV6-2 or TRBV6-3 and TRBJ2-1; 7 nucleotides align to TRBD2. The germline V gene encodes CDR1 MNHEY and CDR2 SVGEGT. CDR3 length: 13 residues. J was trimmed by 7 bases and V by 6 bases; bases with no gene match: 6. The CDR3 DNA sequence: TGTGCCAGCAGGCTCCGGGGGGATAATGAGCAGTTCTTC. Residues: CASRLRGDNEQFF.

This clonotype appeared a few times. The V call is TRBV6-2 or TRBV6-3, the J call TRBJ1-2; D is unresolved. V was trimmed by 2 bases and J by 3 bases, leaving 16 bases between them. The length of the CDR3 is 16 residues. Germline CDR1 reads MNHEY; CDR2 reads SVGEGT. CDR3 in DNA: TGTGCCAGCAGTTACCTGAGGAGGGAGGCGGACTATGGCTACACCTTC. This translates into CASSYLRREADYGYTF.

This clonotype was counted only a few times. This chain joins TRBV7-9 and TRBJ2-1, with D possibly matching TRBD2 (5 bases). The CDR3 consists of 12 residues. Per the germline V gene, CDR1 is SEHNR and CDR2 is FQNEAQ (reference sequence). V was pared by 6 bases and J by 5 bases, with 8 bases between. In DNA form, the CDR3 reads TGTGCCAGCAGGGAGGCCGACAATGAGCAGTTCTTC. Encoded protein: CASREADNEQFF.

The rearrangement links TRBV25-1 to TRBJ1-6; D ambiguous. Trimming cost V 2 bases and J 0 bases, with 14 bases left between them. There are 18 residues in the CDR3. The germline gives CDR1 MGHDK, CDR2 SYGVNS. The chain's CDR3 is CASSEMRIHGSYNSPLHF. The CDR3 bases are TGTGCCAGCAGTGAAATGCGCATTCACGGCTCCTATAATTCACCCCTCCACTTT.

The CDR3 DNA reads TGTGCCAGCAGTTCCGTGAGACAGGGGGCTTCCTACAATGAGCAGTTCTTC. Residues: CASSSVRQGASYNEQFF. This chain links TRBV28 with TRBJ2-1; 10 nucleotides align to TRBD1. The CDR3 has 17 amino acids. CDR1 is MDHEN and CDR2 is SYDVKM in the germline V gene. V shed 4 bases, J shed 1 base, and the junction held 7 bases outside the gene matches.

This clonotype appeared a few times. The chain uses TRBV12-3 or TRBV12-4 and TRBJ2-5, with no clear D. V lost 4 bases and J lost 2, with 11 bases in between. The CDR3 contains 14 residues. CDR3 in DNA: TGTGCCAGCAGTTCCGGCGTAGATCAAGAGACCCAGTACTTC. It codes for CASSSGVDQETQYF.

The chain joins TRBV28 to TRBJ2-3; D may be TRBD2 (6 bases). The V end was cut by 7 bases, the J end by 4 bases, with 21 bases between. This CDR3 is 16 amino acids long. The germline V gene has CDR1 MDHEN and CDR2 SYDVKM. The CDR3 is CASTPNRGNKADTQYF. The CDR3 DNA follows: TGTGCCAGCACCCCCAACCGGGGGAATAAGGCAGATACGCAGTATTTT.

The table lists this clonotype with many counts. CDR3 residues: CASSSSTNLNTEAFF. The CDR3 region has the DNA TGTGCCAGCAGCTCCTCTACGAATCTGAACACTGAAGCTTTCTTT. This chain joins TRBV7-9 and TRBJ1-1; D remains ambiguous. Per the germline V gene, CDR1 is SEHNR and CDR2 is FQNEAQ (reference sequence). The V end was cut by 4 bases, the J end by 0 bases, with 12 bases between. This CDR3 has 15 residues.

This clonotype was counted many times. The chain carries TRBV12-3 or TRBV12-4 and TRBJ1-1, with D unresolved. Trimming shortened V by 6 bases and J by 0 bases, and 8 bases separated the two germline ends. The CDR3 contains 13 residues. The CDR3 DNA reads TGTGCCAGCAGCTCGACTCTGAACACTGAAGCTTTCTTT. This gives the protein CASSSTLNTEAFF.

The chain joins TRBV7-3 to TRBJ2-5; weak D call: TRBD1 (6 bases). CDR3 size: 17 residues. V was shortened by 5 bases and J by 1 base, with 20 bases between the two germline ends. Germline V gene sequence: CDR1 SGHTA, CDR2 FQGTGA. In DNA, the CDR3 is TGTGCCAGCAGCCCAAGGGGCCTCGGGACAATCCAAGAGACCCAGTACTTC. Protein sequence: CASSPRGLGTIQETQYF.

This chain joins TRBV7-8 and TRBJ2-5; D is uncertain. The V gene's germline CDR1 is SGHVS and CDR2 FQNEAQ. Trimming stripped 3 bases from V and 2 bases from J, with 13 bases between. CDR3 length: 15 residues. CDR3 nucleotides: TGTGCCAGCAGCTTGAAATACCAATTACAAGAGACCCAGTACTTC. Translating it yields CASSLKYQLQETQYF.

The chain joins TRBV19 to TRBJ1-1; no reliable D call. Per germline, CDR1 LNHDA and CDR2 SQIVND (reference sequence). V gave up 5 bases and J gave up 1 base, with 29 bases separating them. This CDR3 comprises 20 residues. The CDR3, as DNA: TGTGCCAGTAGTGCGGTGCGGATTCACCCCCATGCCCCAACGAACACTGAAGCTTTCTTT. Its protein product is CASSAVRIHPHAPTNTEAFF.

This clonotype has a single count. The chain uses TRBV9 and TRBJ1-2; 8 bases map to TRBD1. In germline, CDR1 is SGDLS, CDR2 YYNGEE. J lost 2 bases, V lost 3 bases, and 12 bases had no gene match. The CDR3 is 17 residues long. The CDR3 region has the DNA TGTGCCAGCAGCGGAAGGGACAGGTCGTACGGAAACTATGGCTACACCTTC. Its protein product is CASSGRDRSYGNYGYTF.

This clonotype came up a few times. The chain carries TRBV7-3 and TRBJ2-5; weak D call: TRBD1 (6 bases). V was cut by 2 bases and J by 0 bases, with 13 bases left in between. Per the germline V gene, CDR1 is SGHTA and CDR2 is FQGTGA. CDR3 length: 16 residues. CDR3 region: CASSLDPGTNQETQYF. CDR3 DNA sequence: TGTGCCAGCAGCTTAGATCCGGGGACAAACCAAGAGACCCAGTACTTC.

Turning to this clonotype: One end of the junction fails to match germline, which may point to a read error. CDR3 sequence reads: CATSSGQGEWANTEALF. In nucleotides, the CDR3 is TGTGCCACCAGCAGTGGACAGGGGGAATGGGCGAACACTGAAGCTTTGTTT. J is TRBJ1-1 and V is TRBV15; TRBD1 aligns across 10 bases. Germline assignment: CDR1 LNHNV and CDR2 YYDKDF (reference sequence). This CDR3 comprises 17 residues. Full variable domain (remainder filled in from reference TRBV15 and TRBJ1-1): DAMVIQNPRYQVTQFGKPVTLSCSQTLNHNVMYWYQQKSSQAPKLLFHYYDKDFNNEADTPDNFQSRRPNTSFCFLDIRSPGLGDTAMYLCATSSGQGEWANTEALFGQGTRLTVV.

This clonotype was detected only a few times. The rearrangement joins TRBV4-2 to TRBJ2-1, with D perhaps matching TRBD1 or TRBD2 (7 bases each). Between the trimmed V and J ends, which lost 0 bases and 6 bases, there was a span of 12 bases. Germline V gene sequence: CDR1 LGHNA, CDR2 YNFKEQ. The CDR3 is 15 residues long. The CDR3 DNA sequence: TGTGCCAGCAGCCAAGAGGCCAGGGGGGGCAATGAGCAGTTCTTC. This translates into CASSQEARGGNEQFF.

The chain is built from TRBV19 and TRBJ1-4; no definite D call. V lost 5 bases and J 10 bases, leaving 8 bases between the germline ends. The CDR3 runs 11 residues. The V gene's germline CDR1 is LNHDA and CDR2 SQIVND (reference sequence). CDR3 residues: CASSRPRKLFF. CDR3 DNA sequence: TGTGCCAGTAGTCGGCCCCGAAAACTGTTTTTT.

CDR3 sequence: CASSLARVLALGTEAFF. DNA of the CDR3: TGTGCCAGCAGCTTAGCCAGGGTATTAGCCCTGGGCACTGAAGCTTTCTTT. The chain carries TRBV11-2 and TRBJ1-1; a possible D gene is TRBD1 (5 bases). Deletions cut 1 base from V and 4 bases from J, with 19 bases between. The CDR3 length is 17 residues. Germline CDR1 SGHAT, CDR2 FQNNGV.

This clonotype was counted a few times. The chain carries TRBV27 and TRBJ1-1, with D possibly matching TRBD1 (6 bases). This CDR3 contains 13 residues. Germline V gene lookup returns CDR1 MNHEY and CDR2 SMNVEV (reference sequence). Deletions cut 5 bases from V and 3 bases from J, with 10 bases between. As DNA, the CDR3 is TGTGCCAGCAGTCAGGGGAGGTACACTGAAGCTTTCTTT. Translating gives CASSQGRYTEAFF.

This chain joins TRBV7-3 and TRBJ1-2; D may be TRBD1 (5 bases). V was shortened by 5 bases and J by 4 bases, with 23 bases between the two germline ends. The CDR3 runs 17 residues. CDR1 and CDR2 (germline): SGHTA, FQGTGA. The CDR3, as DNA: TGTGCCAGCAGCGGCGGACAACCAGACCCCAACGGCTATGGCTACACCTTC. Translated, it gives CASSGGQPDPNGYGYTF.

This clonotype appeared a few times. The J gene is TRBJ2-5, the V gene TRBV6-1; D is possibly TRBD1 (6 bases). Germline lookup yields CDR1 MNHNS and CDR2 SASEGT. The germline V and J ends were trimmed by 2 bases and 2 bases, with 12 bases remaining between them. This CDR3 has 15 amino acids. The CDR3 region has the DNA TGTGCCAGCAGTGAAACGGTGGACAGACAAGAGACCCAGTACTTC. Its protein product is CASSETVDRQETQYF.

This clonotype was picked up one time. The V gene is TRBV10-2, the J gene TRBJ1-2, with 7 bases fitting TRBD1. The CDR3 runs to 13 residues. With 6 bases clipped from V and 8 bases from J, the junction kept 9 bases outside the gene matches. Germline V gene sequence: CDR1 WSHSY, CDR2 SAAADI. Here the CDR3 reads CASSPGQIFGYTF. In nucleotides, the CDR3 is TGCGCCAGCAGCCCGGGACAGATCTTCGGCTACACCTTC.

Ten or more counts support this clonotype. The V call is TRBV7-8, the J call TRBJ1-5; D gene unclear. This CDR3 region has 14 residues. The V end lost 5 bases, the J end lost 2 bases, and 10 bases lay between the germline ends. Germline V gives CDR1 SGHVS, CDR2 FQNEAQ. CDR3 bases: TGTGCCAGCAGCCCCGGTGTCGGCAATCAGCCCCAGCATTTT. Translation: CASSPGVGNQPQHF.

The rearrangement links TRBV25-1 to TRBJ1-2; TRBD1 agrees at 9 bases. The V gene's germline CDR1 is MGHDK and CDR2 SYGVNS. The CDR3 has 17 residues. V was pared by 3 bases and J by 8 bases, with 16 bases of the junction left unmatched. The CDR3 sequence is CASSDQSNRGRGHGYTF. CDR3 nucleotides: TGTGCCAGCAGTGATCAAAGCAACAGGGGGCGGGGTCACGGCTACACCTTC.

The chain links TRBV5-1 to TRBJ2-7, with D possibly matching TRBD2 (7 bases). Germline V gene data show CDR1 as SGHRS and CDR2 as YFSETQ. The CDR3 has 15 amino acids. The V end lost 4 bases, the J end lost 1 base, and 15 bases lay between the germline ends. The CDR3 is CASSPPGGRSYEQYF. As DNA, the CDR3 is TGCGCCAGCAGCCCGCCGGGGGGCAGATCCTACGAGCAGTACTTC.

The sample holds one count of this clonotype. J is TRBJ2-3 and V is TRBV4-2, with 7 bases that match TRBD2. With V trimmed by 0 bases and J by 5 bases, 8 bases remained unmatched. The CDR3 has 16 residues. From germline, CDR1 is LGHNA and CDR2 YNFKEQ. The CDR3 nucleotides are TGTGCCAGCAGCCAAGATCGCGCTAGCGGACTAGATACGCAGTATTTT. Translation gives CASSQDRASGLDTQYF.